The TCR beta chain described here comes from a study of cytomegalovirus exposure and HLA in healthy donors. Study outcomes and limitations: The analysis excluded some indistinguishable V segments, including TRBV6-2 and TRBV6-3. Sequencing likely caused a cluster of highly shared sequence variants. When a later analysis compared HLA-associated TCR beta chains with equally common others, the HLA-associated chains turned out to be more clonally expanded and to have lower generation probabilities.

V was cut by 2 bases and J by 2 bases, with 7 bases left in between. There are 13 residues in the CDR3. Germline loops: CDR1 WNHNN, CDR2 SYGVQD (reference sequence). PCR primers comprised 60 Vbeta and 13 Jbeta primers. Profiling relied on immunoSEQ multiplex PCR, and the TCRdb table lists in-frame clones only, not all of them. This sample has 110,000 to 150,000 clones, with around 80% found just once. As to this clone: Antigen specificity is unknown.

This clonotype originated in a female donor in good health and CMV-seronegative. Sequencing used PBMCs. The V and J genes are TRBV10-1 and TRBJ2-7; D is ambiguous. This CDR3 reads CASSERSTYEQYF. The CDR3 nucleotides read TGCGCCAGCAGTGAGAGATCTACCTACGAGCAGTACTTC.